The 12 T cell receptor beta chains below were found in one sample sequenced in a study of cytomegalovirus exposure and HLA in healthy donors. The PCR used 60 Vbeta and 13 Jbeta primers. This table comes from immunoSEQ multiplex PCR, and its TCRdb copy is limited to in-frame clones, with some not included. Here the sample spans 150,000 to 200,000 clones, 75% being singletons. The sequencing input was PBMCs. The receptors stem from a male donor in good health and CMV-seronegative.

This clone was seen just once. The chain combines TRBV18 with TRBJ1-4; 9 nucleotides align to TRBD1. The CDR3 runs to 14 residues. Germline assignment: CDR1 KGHSH and CDR2 LQKENI. With V trimmed by 5 bases and J by 4 bases, 2 bases remained unmatched. CDR3 protein: CASSSDRGNEKLFF. The CDR3 DNA follows: TGTGCCAGCTCATCGGACAGGGGTAATGAAAAACTGTTTTTT.

This sequence joins TRBV7-2 and TRBJ2-7; a weak D match, TRBD1 (8 bases). CDR3 length: 15 residues. Deletions cut 3 bases from V and 3 bases from J, with 15 bases between. The V gene's germline CDR1 is SGHTA and CDR2 FQGNSA. CDR3 loop: CASSFSTGEGYEQYF. The CDR3 DNA sequence: TGTGCCAGCAGCTTTTCGACAGGGGAGGGCTACGAGCAGTACTTC.

To note about this clone: This sample includes further DNA sequences coding for the same CDR3. V and J are TRBV18 and TRBJ1-2; possible D gene TRBD1, 5 bases. Per germline, CDR1 KGHSH and CDR2 LQKENI. V was shortened by 3 bases and J by 8 bases, with 13 bases between the two germline ends. The length of the CDR3 is 13 residues. CDR3 amino acids: CASSPGQGEGYTF. The CDR3, as DNA: TGTGCCAGCTCACCGGGTCAGGGTGAAGGCTACACCTTC.

The gene calls are TRBV6-5 and TRBJ1-2; unclear D gene. V was clipped by 5 bases and J by 4 bases, with 8 bases between them. Germline V lookup: CDR1 MNHEY, CDR2 SVGAGI. There are 12 residues in the CDR3. For the CDR3, the DNA is TGTGCCAGCAGTCCACAGCCCTATGGCTACACCTTC. Protein product: CASSPQPYGYTF.

This clone was seen more than once but under ten times. In nucleotides, the CDR3 is TGCGCCAGCAGCCAAGTAGGGGCCGGGGAGCTGTTTTTT. This translates into CASSQVGAGELFF. The V call is TRBV4-3, the J call TRBJ2-2, with TRBD1 as a possible D gene (5 bases). The CDR3 runs to 13 residues. Trimming stripped 1 base from V and 6 bases from J, with 6 bases between. The germline gives CDR1 LGHNA, CDR2 YSLEER.

The sample holds one count of this clone. The chain carries TRBV5-1 and TRBJ1-2; TRBD1 agrees at 10 bases. This CDR3 has 14 amino acids. V was clipped by 0 bases and J by 5 bases; unmatched bases: 1. CDR1 is SGHRS and CDR2 is YFSETQ in the germline V gene. The DNA for the CDR3 is TGCGCCAGCAGCTTGGGGGACAGGGGATATGGCTACACCTTC. Translating it yields CASSLGDRGYGYTF.

This clone occurred a few times. V gene TRBV11-2 combines with J gene TRBJ2-7; 12 bases fit TRBD2. The length of the CDR3 is 14 residues. CDR1 is SGHAT, CDR2 FQNNGV, per germline. V lost 4 bases, J lost 7 bases, and 5 bases stayed unmatched. CDR3 sequence reads: CASSSTSGRSEQYF. The DNA for the CDR3 is TGTGCCAGCAGCTCAACTAGCGGGAGGAGTGAGCAGTACTTC.

The rearrangement joins TRBV28 to TRBJ1-3; TRBD1 is a possible D gene (5 bases). Germline V CDR1 and CDR2: MDHEN, SYDVKM. CDR3 length: 13 amino acids. CDR3 loop: CAAREGYRNTIYF. The DNA of the CDR3 is TGTGCGGCTAGGGAGGGGTATAGAAACACCATATATTTT.

The chain is built from TRBV6-4 and TRBJ2-3; 9 bases align to TRBD2. Germline V lookup: CDR1 MRHNA, CDR2 SNTAGT. The V gene end was trimmed by 3 bases and the J gene end by 2 bases; junction bases not matched to a gene: 3. The CDR3 runs 15 residues. In nucleotides, the CDR3 is TGTGCCAGCAGTGAGTCTAGCGGGAACACAGATACGCAGTATTTT. Amino acid sequence: CASSESSGNTDTQYF.

The CDR3: CASSRLVSDEQFF. The CDR3 coding sequence is TGTGCCAGCTCACGACTAGTGTCGGATGAGCAGTTCTTC. This chain links TRBV18 with TRBJ2-1, with D possibly TRBD2 on 6 matching bases. The CDR3 is 13 residues long. The ends were cut back, 4 bases at V and 8 bases at J, with 12 bases in the middle. Per germline, CDR1 KGHSH and CDR2 LQKENI.

The V and J genes are TRBV4-1 and TRBJ2-3; TRBD2 might be the D (5 bases). Per germline, CDR1 MGHRA and CDR2 YSYEKL. The CDR3 consists of 16 residues. V lost 3 bases to trimming and J lost 1 base, with 14 bases between them. CDR3: CASSQLDSEGTDTQYF. CDR3 coding DNA: TGCGCCAGCAGCCAGTTGGACTCCGAGGGCACAGATACGCAGTATTTT.

A remark on this clone: Other nucleotide sequences in the sample specify the same CDR3. The chain joins TRBV5-1 to TRBJ2-2; 9 bases fit TRBD2. Trimming removed 4 bases from V and 6 bases from J; junction bases left unmatched: 7. The CDR3 extends over 15 amino acids. Per germline, CDR1 SGHRS and CDR2 YFSETQ. CDR3 coding DNA: TGCGCCAGCAGCCGGAGGACTAGCGATGCCGGGGAGCTGTTTTTT. Protein sequence: CASSRRTSDAGELFF.